This T cell receptor (beta chain) emerged from a study of early stage breast cancer tumors. Profiling relied on immunoSEQ multiplex PCR, and the TCRdb table lists in-frame clones only, not all of them. The sample yields 30,000 to 40,000 clones, 65% to 75% seen once. V dropped 5 bases and J dropped 5 bases, with 6 bases sitting between them. CDR1 and CDR2 from the germline V gene are MGHDK and SYGVNS. This CDR3 spans 11 amino acids. The sample consisted of blood. This chain connects TRBV25-1 to TRBJ2-5; no clear D. This sequence originates from a person aged 55 to 75 with breast cancer. The CDR3 DNA sequence: TGTGCCAGCAGTTCAAGTGAGACCCAGTACTTC. Translated, it gives CASSSSETQYF.